This TCR beta chain comes out of a study of identical twins. As to this clonotype: What it binds is unknown.

TCRdb called the 5' RACE reads again in MiXCR, with one record for every CDR3 protein. Here the sample spans about 550,000 distinct CDR3 sequences, about a fifth being singletons. Study-wide results and caveats: For cord blood, abundant beta clonotypes had fewer insertions, unlike memory repertoires, which showed none.

A further study also used this sample, focusing on yellow fever vaccine responses in identical twins.

The TCR sequence derives from a young woman in good health. What was sequenced was CD4+ T cells sorted from blood.

The CDR3: CASSLRTGTSYNSPLHF. The CDR3 DNA reads TGTGCCAGCAGCCTCCGCACTGGGACCTCCTATAATTCACCCCTCCACTTT. The genes are TRBV3-1 and TRBJ1-6, with D possibly matching TRBD1 (5 bases). With 4 bases removed from V and 0 bases from J, the gap between germline ends came to 13 bases. Germline lookup yields CDR1 LGHDT and CDR2 YNNKEL (reference sequence). This CDR3 is built from 17 residues. The whole variable domain, remainder taken from reference TRBV3-1 and TRBJ1-6, is DTAVSQTPKYLVTQMGNDKSIKCEQNLGHDTMYWYKQDSKKFLKIMFSYNNKELIINETVPNRFSPKSPDKAHLNLHINSLELGDSAVYFCASSLRTGTSYNSPLHFGNGTRLTVT.